The entry that follows covers one T cell receptor beta chain sequence. Antigen: not known. Germline assignment: CDR1 SGHVS and CDR2 FNYEAQ. The CDR3 contains 16 residues. V was clipped by 5 bases and J by 9 bases; unmatched bases: 14. The deep-level immunoSEQ assay was used. Only in-frame clones appear in the TCRdb table, and some are missing; sequencing was by immunoSEQ multiplex PCR. The repertoire holds over a million clones, with more than 60% as singletons. This specimen belongs to a study of shared clonotypes between healthy human individuals. Study as a whole: With ages of 18 to 49, the donors were two women and a few men. Findings and limits, study-wide: Generation of non-shared clonotypes was less probable than generation of clonotypes shared by all four donors.

This receptor was obtained from a man aged 18 to 29 in good health. Input material: memory CD4+ T cells sorted from blood. Subset here: CD45RA-negative fraction. The chain joins TRBV7-6 to TRBJ2-1; TRBD2 agrees at 9 bases. The chain's CDR3 is CASSPLSAGGPSEQFF. CDR3 DNA sequence: TGTGCCAGCAGCCCCCTTTCGGCGGGAGGGCCGTCTGAGCAGTTCTTC.